The 9 T cell receptor beta chains below were found in one sample sequenced in a study of blood T cell repertoires in COVID-19. TCRdb keeps only in-frame clones here, not all; method: immunoSEQ multiplex PCR. The table records nearly 65,000 clones, under 90% of them present only once. The sequenced sample consisted of peripheral blood. All receptors come from a human donor in a cohort sampled during active COVID-19.

The chain uses TRBV9 and TRBJ1-1, with 8 bases aligning to TRBD1. The CDR3 sequence is 14 residues long. The V gene's germline CDR1 is SGDLS and CDR2 YYNGEE. V was clipped by 4 bases and J by 5 bases; unmatched bases: 7. The CDR3 nucleotides are TGTGCCAGCAGCACAGGGGGGGGATATACTGAAGCTTTCTTT. Translation gives CASSTGGGYTEAFF.

The chain has TRBV6-1 and TRBJ2-3; the D gene is possibly TRBD2 (7 bases). Trimming took off 3 bases at V and 0 bases at J, with 16 bases between the two ends. CDR1 MNHNS and CDR2 SASEGT come from the germline V gene. This CDR3 contains 17 residues. The CDR3 sequence: CASSEFGRGMSTDTQYF. CDR3 coding DNA: TGTGCCAGCAGTGAGTTTGGGAGGGGGATGAGCACAGATACGCAGTATTTT.

J is TRBJ2-3 and V is TRBV10-2; D is uncertain. The germline V and J ends were trimmed by 5 bases and 0 bases, with 12 bases remaining between them. The length of the CDR3 is 15 residues. Germline V gene data show CDR1 as WSHSY and CDR2 as SAAADI. The CDR3 here is CASSRNRVSTDTQYF. The CDR3 nucleotides read TGCGCCAGCAGTCGGAACCGGGTGAGCACAGATACGCAGTATTTT.

The rearrangement joins TRBV10-1 to TRBJ1-1, with 8 bases identical to TRBD1. V lost 2 bases to trimming and J lost 5 bases; unmatched junction nucleotides: 1. The CDR3 consists of 13 residues. Per the germline V gene, CDR1 is WNHNN and CDR2 is SYGVQD (reference sequence). CDR3 coding DNA: TGCGCCAGCAGTGAGACAGGGGGTACTGAAGCTTTCTTT. Protein: CASSETGGTEAFF.

The chain has TRBV6-5 and TRBJ2-7, with 8 bases that match TRBD2. The germline gives CDR1 MNHEY, CDR2 SVGAGI. Trimming at V came to 0 bases and at J to 0 bases, leaving 4 bases not matched to a gene. This CDR3 is 16 amino acids long. The CDR3 region has the DNA TGTGCCAGCAGTTACTCTGGCGGGAGGAACTCCTACGAGCAGTACTTC. Translated, it gives CASSYSGGRNSYEQYF.

V gene TRBV6-5 combines with J gene TRBJ1-1; D uncertain. The CDR3 runs to 11 residues. With 7 bases removed from V and 1 base from J, the gap between germline ends came to 4 bases. The V gene's germline CDR1 is MNHEY and CDR2 SVGAGI. The CDR3 reads CASTKNTEAFF. CDR3 bases: TGTGCCAGCACAAAGAACACTGAAGCTTTCTTT.

Here the CDR3 reads CASSFLQGAVYGYTF. The CDR3 bases are TGTGCCAGCAGTTTCCTACAGGGGGCAGTATATGGCTACACCTTC. V and J are TRBV28 and TRBJ1-2; TRBD1 agrees at 9 bases. This CDR3 region has 15 residues. Trimming cost V 3 bases and J 5 bases; bases outside gene matches: 7. Germline V gene lookup returns CDR1 MDHEN and CDR2 SYDVKM.

This chain joins TRBV5-4 and TRBJ1-6; D is unclear. CDR3 length: 12 residues. CDR1 and CDR2 (germline): SGHNT, YYREEE (reference sequence). Trimming left V 1 base short and J 7 bases short, with 3 bases between. The CDR3 nucleotides are TGTGCCAGCAGCTTGTCAAATTCACCCCTCCACTTT. This codes for CASSLSNSPLHF.

The rearrangement links TRBV9 to TRBJ2-1; 7 bases align to TRBD2. Trimming at V came to 0 bases and at J to 0 bases, leaving 3 bases not matched to a gene. This CDR3 is 16 amino acids long. Germline CDR1 reads SGDLS; CDR2 reads YYNGEE. The CDR3, as DNA: TGTGCCAGCAGCGTAGCAGGCGGGAGCTCCTACAATGAGCAGTTCTTC. Translating gives CASSVAGGSSYNEQFF.